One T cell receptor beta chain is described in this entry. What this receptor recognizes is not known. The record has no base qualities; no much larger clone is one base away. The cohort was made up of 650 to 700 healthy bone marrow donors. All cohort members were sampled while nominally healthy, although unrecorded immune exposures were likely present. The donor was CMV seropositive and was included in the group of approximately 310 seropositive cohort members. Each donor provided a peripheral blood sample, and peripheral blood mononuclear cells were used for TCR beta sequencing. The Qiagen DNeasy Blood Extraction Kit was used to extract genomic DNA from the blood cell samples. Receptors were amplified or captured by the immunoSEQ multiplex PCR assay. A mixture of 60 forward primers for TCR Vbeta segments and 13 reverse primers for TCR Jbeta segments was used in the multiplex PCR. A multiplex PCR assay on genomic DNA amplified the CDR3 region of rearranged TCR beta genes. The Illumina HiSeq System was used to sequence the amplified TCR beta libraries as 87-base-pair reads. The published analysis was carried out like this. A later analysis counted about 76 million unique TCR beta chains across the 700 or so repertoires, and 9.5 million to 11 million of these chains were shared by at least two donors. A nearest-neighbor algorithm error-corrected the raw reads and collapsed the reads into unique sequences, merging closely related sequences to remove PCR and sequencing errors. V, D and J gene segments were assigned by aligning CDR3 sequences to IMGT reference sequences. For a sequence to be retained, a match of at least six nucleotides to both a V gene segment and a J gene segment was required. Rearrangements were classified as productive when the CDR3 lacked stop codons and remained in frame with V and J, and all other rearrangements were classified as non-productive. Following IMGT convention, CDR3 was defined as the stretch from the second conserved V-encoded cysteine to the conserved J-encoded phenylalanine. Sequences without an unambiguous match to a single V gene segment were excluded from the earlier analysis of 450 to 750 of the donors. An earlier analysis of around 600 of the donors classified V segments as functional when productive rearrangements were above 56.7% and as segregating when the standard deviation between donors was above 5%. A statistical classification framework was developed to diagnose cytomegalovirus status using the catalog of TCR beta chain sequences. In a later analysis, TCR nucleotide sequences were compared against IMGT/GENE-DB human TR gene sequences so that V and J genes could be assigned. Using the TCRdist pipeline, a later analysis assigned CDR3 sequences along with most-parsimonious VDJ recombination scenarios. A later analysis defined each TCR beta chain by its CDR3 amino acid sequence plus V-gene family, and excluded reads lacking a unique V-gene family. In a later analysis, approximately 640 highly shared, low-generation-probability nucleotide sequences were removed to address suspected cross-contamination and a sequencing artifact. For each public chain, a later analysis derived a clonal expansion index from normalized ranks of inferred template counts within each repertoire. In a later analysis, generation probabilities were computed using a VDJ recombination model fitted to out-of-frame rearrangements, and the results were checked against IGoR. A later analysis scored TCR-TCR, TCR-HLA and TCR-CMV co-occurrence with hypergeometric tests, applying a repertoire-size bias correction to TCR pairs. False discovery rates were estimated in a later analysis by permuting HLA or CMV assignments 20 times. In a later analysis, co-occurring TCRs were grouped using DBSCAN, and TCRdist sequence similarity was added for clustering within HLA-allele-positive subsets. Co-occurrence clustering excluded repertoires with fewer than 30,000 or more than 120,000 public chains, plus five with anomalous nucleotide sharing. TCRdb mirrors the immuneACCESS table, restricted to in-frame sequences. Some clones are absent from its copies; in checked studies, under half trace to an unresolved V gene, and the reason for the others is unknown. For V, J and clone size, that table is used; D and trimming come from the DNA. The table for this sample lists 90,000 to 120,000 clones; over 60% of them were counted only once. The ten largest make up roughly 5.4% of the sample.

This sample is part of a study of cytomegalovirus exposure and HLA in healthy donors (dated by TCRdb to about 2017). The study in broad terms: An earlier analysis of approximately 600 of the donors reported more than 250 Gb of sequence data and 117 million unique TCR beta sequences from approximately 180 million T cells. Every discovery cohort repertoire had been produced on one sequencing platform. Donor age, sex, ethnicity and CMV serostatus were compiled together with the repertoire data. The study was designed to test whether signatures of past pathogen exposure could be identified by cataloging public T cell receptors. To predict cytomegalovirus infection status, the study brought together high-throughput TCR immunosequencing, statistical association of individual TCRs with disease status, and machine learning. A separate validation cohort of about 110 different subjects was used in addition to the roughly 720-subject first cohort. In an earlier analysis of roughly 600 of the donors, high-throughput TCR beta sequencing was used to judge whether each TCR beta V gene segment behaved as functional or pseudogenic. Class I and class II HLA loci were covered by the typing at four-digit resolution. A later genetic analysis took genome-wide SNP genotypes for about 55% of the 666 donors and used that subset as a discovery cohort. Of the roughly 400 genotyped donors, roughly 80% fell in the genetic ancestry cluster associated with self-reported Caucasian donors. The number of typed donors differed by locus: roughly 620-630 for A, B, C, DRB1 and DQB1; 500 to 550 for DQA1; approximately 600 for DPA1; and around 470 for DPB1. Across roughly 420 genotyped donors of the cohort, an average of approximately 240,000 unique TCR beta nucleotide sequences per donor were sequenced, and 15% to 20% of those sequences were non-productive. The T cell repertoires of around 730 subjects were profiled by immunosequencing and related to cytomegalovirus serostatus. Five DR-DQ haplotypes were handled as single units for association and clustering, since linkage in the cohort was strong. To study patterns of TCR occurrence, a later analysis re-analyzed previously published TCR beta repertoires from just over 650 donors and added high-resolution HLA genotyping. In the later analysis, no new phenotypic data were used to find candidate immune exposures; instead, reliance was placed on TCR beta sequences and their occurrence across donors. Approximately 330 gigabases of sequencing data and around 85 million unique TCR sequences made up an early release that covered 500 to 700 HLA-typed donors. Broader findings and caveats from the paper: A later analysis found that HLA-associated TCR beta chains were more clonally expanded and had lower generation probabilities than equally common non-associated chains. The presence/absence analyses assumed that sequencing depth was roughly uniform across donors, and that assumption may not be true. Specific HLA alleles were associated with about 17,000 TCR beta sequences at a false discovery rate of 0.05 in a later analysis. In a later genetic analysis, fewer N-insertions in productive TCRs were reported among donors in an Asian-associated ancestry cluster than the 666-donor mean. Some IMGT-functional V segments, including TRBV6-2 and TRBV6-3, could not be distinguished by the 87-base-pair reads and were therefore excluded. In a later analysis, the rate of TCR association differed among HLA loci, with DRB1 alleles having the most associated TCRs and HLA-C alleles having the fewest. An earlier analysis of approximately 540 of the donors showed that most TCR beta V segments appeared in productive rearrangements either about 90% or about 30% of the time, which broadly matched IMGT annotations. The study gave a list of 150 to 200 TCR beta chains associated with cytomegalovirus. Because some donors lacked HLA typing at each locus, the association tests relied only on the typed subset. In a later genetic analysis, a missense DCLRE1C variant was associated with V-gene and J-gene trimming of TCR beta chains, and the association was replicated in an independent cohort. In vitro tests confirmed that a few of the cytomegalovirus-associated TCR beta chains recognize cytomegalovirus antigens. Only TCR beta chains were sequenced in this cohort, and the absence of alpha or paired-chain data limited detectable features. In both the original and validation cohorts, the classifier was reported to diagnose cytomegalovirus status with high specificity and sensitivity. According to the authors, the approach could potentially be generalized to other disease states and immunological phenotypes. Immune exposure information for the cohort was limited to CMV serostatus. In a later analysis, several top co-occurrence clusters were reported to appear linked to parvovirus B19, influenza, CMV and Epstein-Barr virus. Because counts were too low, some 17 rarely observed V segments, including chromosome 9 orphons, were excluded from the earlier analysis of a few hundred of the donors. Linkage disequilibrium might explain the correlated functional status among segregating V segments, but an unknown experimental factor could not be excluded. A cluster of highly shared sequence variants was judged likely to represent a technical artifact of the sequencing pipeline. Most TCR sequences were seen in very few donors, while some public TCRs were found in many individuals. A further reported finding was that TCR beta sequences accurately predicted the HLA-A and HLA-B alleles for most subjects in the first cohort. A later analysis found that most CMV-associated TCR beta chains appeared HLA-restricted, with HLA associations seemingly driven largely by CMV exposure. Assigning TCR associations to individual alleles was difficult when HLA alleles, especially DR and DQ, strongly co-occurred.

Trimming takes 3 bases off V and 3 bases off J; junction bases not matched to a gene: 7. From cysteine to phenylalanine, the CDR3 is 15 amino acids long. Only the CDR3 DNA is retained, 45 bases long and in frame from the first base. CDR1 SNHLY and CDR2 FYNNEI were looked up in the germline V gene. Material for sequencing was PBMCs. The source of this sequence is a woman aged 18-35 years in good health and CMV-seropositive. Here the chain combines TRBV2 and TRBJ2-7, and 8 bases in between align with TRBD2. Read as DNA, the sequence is TGTGCCAGCAGTGAGGGAGGACTAGCCTTCTACGAGCAGTACTTC. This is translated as CASSEGGLAFYEQYF.